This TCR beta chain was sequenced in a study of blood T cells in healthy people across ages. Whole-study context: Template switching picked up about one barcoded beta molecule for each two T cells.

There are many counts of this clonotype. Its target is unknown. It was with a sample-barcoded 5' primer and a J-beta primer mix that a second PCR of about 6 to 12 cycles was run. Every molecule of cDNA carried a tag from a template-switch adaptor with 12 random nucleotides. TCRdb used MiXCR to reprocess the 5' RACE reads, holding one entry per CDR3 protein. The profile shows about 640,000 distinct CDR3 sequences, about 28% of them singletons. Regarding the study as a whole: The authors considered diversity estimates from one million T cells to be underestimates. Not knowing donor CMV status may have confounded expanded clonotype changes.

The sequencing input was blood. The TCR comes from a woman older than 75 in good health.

As DNA, the CDR3 is TGTGCCAGCAGTTATTCCGGGACAGGGACCTACGAGCAGTACTTC. Its translation: CASSYSGTGTYEQYF. This chain joins TRBV7-2 and TRBJ2-7; TRBD1 agrees at 9 bases. V shed 6 bases and J 2 bases; nucleotides not matched to a gene: 8. Germline V gene data show CDR1 as SGHTA and CDR2 as FQGNSA. The CDR3 spans 15 residues. Complete variable domain (other parts from reference TRBV7-2 and TRBJ2-7): GAGVSQSPSNKVTEKGKDVELRCDPISGHTALYWYRQSLGQGLEFLIYFQGNSAPDKSGLPSDRFSAERTGGSVSTLTIQRTQQEDSAVYLCASSYSGTGTYEQYFGPGTRLTVT.